These 27 T cell receptor beta chains share one sample of origin, sequenced in a study of blood T cell repertoires in COVID-19. Profiled with immunoSEQ multiplex PCR; TCRdb holds only in-frame clones, not every one. Found here are roughly 160,000 clones, more than 75% of them singletons; the top ten hold 10%. The material sequenced was peripheral blood. Receptors were obtained from a woman aged 65 to 85 with COVID-19, enrolled during active disease.

The chain recombines TRBV3-1 (or the pseudogene TRBV3-2) with TRBJ1-6; possibly TRBD1 for D (5 bases). Germline V gene lookup returns CDR1 LGHDT and CDR2 YNNKEL (reference sequence). The V gene lost 2 bases and the J gene lost 9 bases, with 8 bases spanning the gap. The CDR3 contains 13 residues. The CDR3 protein is CASSQPGVSPLHF. The CDR3, as DNA: TGTGCCAGCAGCCAACCGGGGGTTTCACCCCTCCACTTT.

V usage is TRBV19 and J usage is TRBJ2-7; perhaps TRBD2 as D (6 bases). Trimming took off 1 base at V and 7 bases at J, with 11 bases between the two ends. The CDR3 runs to 13 residues. The V gene's germline CDR1 is LNHDA and CDR2 SQIVND (reference sequence). CDR3 loop: CASSIASAGEQYF. The CDR3, as DNA: TGTGCCAGTAGTATAGCCTCGGCGGGGGAGCAGTACTTC.

The chain has TRBV28 and TRBJ1-1; TRBD1 matches at 8 bases. The germline V gene has CDR1 MDHEN and CDR2 SYDVKM. With V trimmed by 6 bases and J by 5 bases, 11 bases remained unmatched. The CDR3 has 15 residues. The CDR3 protein is CASRQGVGRVTEAFF. DNA for the CDR3: TGTGCCAGCAGACAGGGGGTCGGTAGAGTTACTGAAGCTTTCTTT. Variable domain in full (rest from reference TRBV28 and TRBJ1-1): DVKVTQSSRYLVKRTGEKVFLECVQDMDHENMFWYRQDPGLGLRLIYFSYDVKMKEKGDIPEGYSVSREKKERFSLILESASTNQTSMYLCASRQGVGRVTEAFFGQGTRLTVV.

This rearrangement joins TRBV4-2 to TRBJ1-4; a possible D gene is TRBD1 (5 bases). The CDR3 runs to 12 residues. Trimming cost V 1 base and J 13 bases, with 10 bases left between them. From germline, CDR1 is LGHNA and CDR2 YNFKEQ. The CDR3 nucleotides are TGTGCCAGCAGCCAAGGGAGGGGAGGACTGTTTTTT. Translated: CASSQGRGGLFF.

This rearrangement joins TRBV4-1 to TRBJ2-3; 11 positions agree with TRBD2. Germline CDR1 is MGHRA and CDR2 is YSYEKL. V dropped 1 base and J dropped 0; count of bases not matched to a gene: 9. The CDR3 length is 19 residues. The CDR3 DNA reads TGCGCCAGCAGCCAAGGAGGGACTAGCGGATCCACTAGCACAGATACGCAGTATTTT. Translating gives CASSQGGTSGSTSTDTQYF.

The CDR3, as DNA: TGCGCCAGCAGCCTTCTAGCGGGGGTCCTCACAGATACGCAGTATTTT. Translated, it gives CASSLLAGVLTDTQYF. This sequence joins TRBV5-1 and TRBJ2-3; 10 bases agree with TRBD2. The length of the CDR3 is 16 residues. Germline CDR1 SGHRS, CDR2 YFSETQ. With 4 bases clipped from V and 2 bases from J, the junction kept 7 bases outside the gene matches.

V and J are TRBV10-3 and TRBJ1-1; D remains unclear. The CDR3 extends over 13 amino acids. Germline V gene lookup returns CDR1 ENHRY and CDR2 SYGVKD. The V gene lost 0 bases and the J gene lost 6 bases, with 8 bases spanning the gap. The CDR3 DNA reads TGTGCCATCAGTGAGTCGATCCGAGCTGAAGCTTTCTTT. It codes for CAISESIRAEAFF.

This clone showed up just a few times. The V call is TRBV7-9, the J call TRBJ1-2, with 7 nucleotides matching TRBD1. CDR1 is SEHNR, CDR2 FQNEAQ, per germline (reference sequence). The CDR3 is made up of 15 amino acids. V shed 5 bases, J shed 4 bases, and the junction held 10 bases outside the gene matches. The CDR3 here is CASSQTGEASYGYTF. The DNA for the CDR3 is TGTGCCAGCAGCCAAACAGGGGAGGCTTCCTATGGCTACACCTTC.

The chain links TRBV7-2 to TRBJ1-5, with 8 bases lining up with TRBD1. V dropped 5 bases and J dropped 1; count of bases not matched to a gene: 7. Germline values: CDR1 SGHTA, CDR2 FQGNSA. This CDR3 has 16 amino acids. The CDR3 region is CASSPTGGMSNQPQHF. Written as DNA, the CDR3 is TGTGCCAGCAGCCCAACAGGGGGGATGAGCAATCAGCCCCAGCATTTT.

The chain combines TRBV7-2 with TRBJ2-4; 9 bases map to TRBD1. The V gene's germline CDR1 is SGHTA and CDR2 FQGNSA. J lost 2 bases, V lost 0 bases, and 5 bases had no gene match. There are 17 residues in the CDR3. The CDR3 protein is CASSLAGTGNSKNIQYF. The CDR3 bases are TGTGCCAGCAGCTTAGCCGGGACAGGGAATTCCAAAAACATTCAGTACTTC. Full variable domain (missing parts from reference TRBV7-2 and TRBJ2-4): GAGVSQSPSNKVTEKGKDVELRCDPISGHTALYWYRQSLGQGLEFLIYFQGNSAPDKSGLPSDRFSAERTGGSVSTLTIQRTQQEDSAVYLCASSLAGTGNSKNIQYFGAGTRLSVL.

For this clone: This specimen includes other DNA sequences encoding the same CDR3. The chain is built from TRBV7-2 and TRBJ1-2; 10 bases line up with TRBD1. The V segment lost 1 base and the J segment 7 bases; nucleotides outside the gene matches: 6. Per germline, CDR1 SGHTA and CDR2 FQGNSA. This CDR3 is 15 amino acids long. The CDR3 spells CASSLGDRGRGGYTF. CDR3 sequence (DNA): TGTGCCAGCAGCTTAGGTGACAGGGGGCGAGGTGGCTACACCTTC. The variable domain in full, completed from reference TRBV7-2 and TRBJ1-2, reads GAGVSQSPSNKVTEKGKDVELRCDPISGHTALYWYRQSLGQGLEFLIYFQGNSAPDKSGLPSDRFSAERTGGSVSTLTIQRTQQEDSAVYLCASSLGDRGRGGYTFGSGTRLTVV.

This clone appeared a single time. V and J are TRBV9 and TRBJ1-1; 7 nucleotides agree with TRBD1. The CDR3 length is 14 residues. V lost 2 bases to trimming and J lost 1 base; unmatched junction nucleotides: 2. Looked up from germline, CDR1 is SGDLS and CDR2 is YYNGEE. The DNA of the CDR3 is TGTGCCAGCAGCGTGGGACAGCCGAACACTGAAGCTTTCTTT. Encoded protein: CASSVGQPNTEAFF.

This chain uses TRBV18 with TRBJ2-2; TRBD1 matches 9 bases. Trimming took 1 base from V and 3 from J; bases not matched to a gene: 12. Germline V lookup: CDR1 KGHSH, CDR2 LQKENI. The CDR3 extends over 19 amino acids. CDR3 in DNA: TGTGCCAGCTCACCACTTGTGCTTACAGGGGGCGCCGACACCGGGGAGCTGTTTTTT. Its translation: CASSPLVLTGGADTGELFF.

This sequence joins TRBV4-2 and TRBJ2-1; 10 positions match TRBD2. With 0 bases clipped from V and 2 bases from J, the junction kept 4 bases outside the gene matches. The CDR3 sequence is 17 residues long. Germline V gene lookup returns CDR1 LGHNA and CDR2 YNFKEQ. The CDR3 DNA reads as TGTGCCAGCAGCCAAGATCTGAGCGGGGGGGCCTACAATGAGCAGTTCTTC. Residues: CASSQDLSGGAYNEQFF.

The chain carries TRBV2 and TRBJ2-2, with 13 bases matching TRBD2. CDR1 and CDR2 (germline): SNHLY, FYNNEI. The CDR3 length is 18 residues. The junction had 13 bases not matched to a gene; V was cut back by 6 bases and J by 6 bases. The CDR3 spells CASRRGTSGAAVSGELFF. CDR3 DNA: TGTGCCAGCAGGAGGGGGACTAGCGGGGCCGCTGTGTCCGGGGAGCTGTTTTTT.

The chain recombines TRBV30 with TRBJ1-3; D gene uncertain. V lost 2 bases and J 5 bases, leaving 10 bases between the germline ends. The CDR3 is 13 amino acids. Looked up from germline, CDR1 is GTSNPN and CDR2 is SVGIG (reference sequence). The CDR3 loop reads CAWSRGDRNTIYF. In nucleotides, the CDR3 is TGTGCCTGGAGTCGTGGAGATCGAAACACCATATATTTT.

The count of this clone is one. The rearrangement joins TRBV29-1 to TRBJ1-4; 9 bases line up with TRBD1. Germline lookup yields CDR1 SQVTM and CDR2 ANQGSEA. The CDR3 is 13 amino acids. J lost 10 bases, V lost 7 bases, and 10 bases had no gene match. The CDR3 nucleotides read TGCAGCGCCATCCTCACAGGGGGCGGAAAACTGTTTTTT. This sequence encodes CSAILTGGGKLFF.

This chain connects TRBV4-1 to TRBJ2-1, with 11 positions matching TRBD2. V was pared by 0 bases and J by 0 bases, with 13 bases of the junction left unmatched. There are 21 residues in the CDR3. Germline assignment: CDR1 MGHRA and CDR2 YSYEKL. CDR3 amino acids: CASSQENQPPTSGASYNEQFF. Here the CDR3 DNA reads TGCGCCAGCAGCCAAGAGAACCAGCCGCCGACTAGCGGGGCCTCCTACAATGAGCAGTTCTTC.

The table lists this clone with a few counts. The chain couples TRBV6-2 or TRBV6-3 to TRBJ1-3, with D possibly matching TRBD1 (6 bases). The CDR3 is 16 residues long. Germline V gene sequence: CDR1 MNHEY, CDR2 SVGEGT. V dropped 0 bases and J dropped 2 bases, with 11 bases sitting between them. CDR3 residues: CASSYSPGETGNTIYF. The CDR3 nucleotides are TGTGCCAGCAGTTACTCACCAGGGGAGACTGGAAACACCATATATTTT.

The V call is TRBV11-2, the J call TRBJ1-2; no clear D. CDR3 size: 15 residues. Trimming stripped 1 base from V and 3 bases from J, with 12 bases between. CDR1 SGHAT and CDR2 FQNNGV come from the germline V gene. In DNA form, the CDR3 reads TGTGCCAGCAGCTTAGTCTACGGTTCGGACTATGGCTACACCTTC. It is translated as CASSLVYGSDYGYTF.

V is TRBV20-1 and J is TRBJ1-6; D is undetermined. V was clipped by 3 bases and J by 8 bases, with 14 bases between them. This CDR3 has 14 amino acids. Germline assignment: CDR1 DFQATT and CDR2 SNEGSKA (reference sequence). The CDR3 DNA reads TGCAGTGCTAGTTCTCCGGGGATGTATTCACCCCTCCACTTT. This codes for CSASSPGMYSPLHF.

This clone came up once. The rearrangement uses TRBV30 and TRBJ1-2, with D unresolved. Germline V gene sequence: CDR1 GTSNPN, CDR2 SVGIG (reference sequence). The CDR3 is made up of 13 amino acids. V dropped 5 bases and J dropped 7 bases, with 17 bases sitting between them. DNA for the CDR3: TGTGCCTGGGGACCGGGCGGGGTCGGTGGCTACACCTTC. This codes for CAWGPGGVGGYTF.

V and J are TRBV24-1 and TRBJ2-5, with 7 positions matching TRBD1. Germline V gives CDR1 KGHDR, CDR2 SFDVKD. V shed 4 bases and J 1 base; nucleotides not matched to a gene: 2. The CDR3 runs 14 residues. CDR3: CATSEGDSQETQYF. The CDR3 coding sequence is TGTGCCACCAGTGAAGGGGACAGCCAAGAGACCCAGTACTTC.

This chain joins TRBV5-1 and TRBJ2-1, with 11 bases aligning to TRBD2. Germline trimming cut 0 bases from V and 9 bases from J; bases unmatched to any gene: 11. Germline values: CDR1 SGHRS, CDR2 YFSETQ. This CDR3 contains 17 residues. In nucleotides, the CDR3 is TGCGCCAGCAGCTTGGTTGCTAGCGGGGGGACGCACGGTGAGCAGTTCTTC. Translating gives CASSLVASGGTHGEQFF.

The gene calls are TRBV3-1 (or the pseudogene TRBV3-2) and TRBJ2-2; D is perhaps TRBD1 (6 bases). Trimming took 1 base from V and 1 from J, leaving 13 bases between them. The germline CDR1 and CDR2 sequences are LGHDT and YNNKEL (reference sequence). This CDR3 comprises 17 residues. The CDR3 nucleotides are TGTGCCAGCAGCCAAGCCCTGACAGGACTGAACACCGGGGAGCTGTTTTTT. It specifies CASSQALTGLNTGELFF.

This clone came up a few times. The chain combines TRBV21-1 with TRBJ1-4; TRBD1, as called in the table, went unchecked against the DNA. TRBV21-1 is annotated as a pseudogene. This CDR3 contains 20 residues. Written as DNA, the CDR3 is TGTGCCAGCAGCAAAAATTCACCGGGGGCAGGGGGTTCAGCTAATGAAAAACTGTTTTTT. Protein: CASSKNSPGAGGSANEKLFF.

The chain uses TRBV19 and TRBJ1-4; 9 positions match TRBD1. This CDR3 has 14 residues. V lost 3 bases to trimming and J lost 8 bases; unmatched junction nucleotides: 4. Germline CDR1 LNHDA, CDR2 SQIVND (reference sequence). The CDR3 DNA is TGTGCCAGTAGTATCGGACAGGGGAGGGAAAAACTGTTTTTT. It yields the protein CASSIGQGREKLFF. Based on the CDR3 plus reference TRBV19 and TRBJ1-4, the full variable domain is DGGITQSPKYLFRKEGQNVTLSCEQNLNHDAMYWYRQDPGQGLRLIYYSQIVNDFQKGDIAEGYSVSREKKESFPLTVTSAQKNPTAFYLCASSIGQGREKLFFGSGTQLSVL.